The clone carrying this T cell receptor beta chain was picked up a small number of times. Trimming left V 2 bases short and J 3 bases short, with 14 bases between. CDR3 length equals 15 residues. Germline CDR1 SGHRS, CDR2 YFSETQ. These data come from a study of radiotherapy plus CTLA-4 blockade in lung cancer. Only in-frame clones appear in the TCRdb table, and some are missing; sequencing was by immunoSEQ multiplex PCR. The repertoire holds 26,000 or so clones, with approximately 80% as singletons. The sample consisted of peripheral blood, taken from a patient treated with radiotherapy plus ipilimumab. The clonotype originates from a human donor with non-small cell lung cancer that progressed on radiotherapy plus ipilimumab. The chain combines TRBV5-1 with TRBJ1-2, with no clear D. The CDR3 loop reads CASSFLSTVHYGYTF. For the CDR3, the DNA is TGCGCCAGCAGCTTCCTCTCGACGGTACACTATGGCTACACCTTC.